This T cell receptor beta chain comes out of a study of CD8+CD57+ T cells in acquired aplastic anemia. Template material for TCR beta VDJ and CDR3 profiling consisted of genomic DNA. In TCRdb, the reads were re-called with MiXCR into one record per CDR3 protein. The sample consists of roughly 190,000 distinct CDR3 sequences, roughly half of them appearing once. Trimming removed 3 bases at V and 13 bases at J, with 7 bases between. This CDR3 region has 11 residues. Per germline, CDR1 SNHLY and CDR2 FYNNEI. The sequence was obtained from a human donor in good health, serving as a control. The sequencing input was sorted CD4+, CD8+, or CD8+CD57+ T cells (not recorded which) from PBMCs. This chain uses TRBV2 with TRBJ1-6; D not certain. DNA of the CDR3: TGTGCCAGCAGTGATGAAGTGCCCCTCCACTTT. It translates to CASSDEVPLHF. The full variable domain, with the rest looked up from reference TRBV2 and TRBJ1-6, is EPEVTQTPSHQVTQMGQEVILRCVPISNHLYFYWYRQILGQKVEFLVSFYNNEISEKSEIFDDQFSVERPDGSNFTLKIRSTKLEDSAMYFCASSDEVPLHFGNGTRLTVT.